Below, one T cell receptor (beta chain) is given with its context. The antigen is unknown. This specimen comes from a study of cytomegalovirus exposure and HLA in healthy donors. Study results and limitations: A later analysis reportedly identified an Asian-associated ancestry cluster as carrying fewer N-insertions than the 666-donor mean. TCR beta V- and J-gene trimming, according to a later analysis, was linked to a missense DCLRE1C variant.

The PCR used 60 Vbeta and 13 Jbeta primers. The assay was immunoSEQ multiplex PCR, and TCRdb's table has in-frame clones only and misses some. Of about 160,000 clones listed, approximately 78% are singletons. Sequenced sample: PBMCs. The TCR originated in a woman in her twenties or thirties in good health and CMV-seropositive.

DNA of the CDR3: TGTGCCAGCTCACCACCGCTAGCGGGGGGTCCCCAAGAGACCCAGTACTTC. Translated: CASSPPLAGGPQETQYF. This chain joins TRBV18 and TRBJ2-5; 11 bases line up with TRBD2. Germline CDR1 reads KGHSH; CDR2 reads LQKENI. The CDR3 contains 17 residues. After removal of 0 bases from V and 1 base from J, the junction contained 4 bases not matched to a gene.